A single sample gave rise to the 27 T cell receptor beta chains below, sequenced in a study of T cell repertoires in cytomegalovirus infection. In TCRdb, the reads were re-called with MiXCR into one record per CDR3 protein. The profile shows 510,000 or so distinct CDR3 sequences, about a quarter of them singletons. The sequencing sample was made of PBMCs. These receptors were collected from a human donor in good health (CMV status not recorded). Some clones in this sample may be carry-over from other donors' samples.

CDR3 sequence reads: CASGHTGRAEAFF. Here the CDR3 DNA reads TGTGCCAGCGGCCACACAGGGCGGGCTGAAGCTTTCTTT. This chain joins TRBV25-1 and TRBJ1-1, with D possibly TRBD1 on 6 matching bases. Deletions cut 8 bases from V and 6 bases from J, with 16 bases between. The CDR3 runs 13 residues. Germline CDR1 and CDR2: MGHDK and SYGVNS.

This clonotype was seen a handful of times. This sequence joins TRBV28 and TRBJ1-5, with 7 bases fitting TRBD1. The CDR3 is 14 amino acids. V dropped 3 bases and J dropped 4; count of bases not matched to a gene: 3. Germline V gene data show CDR1 as MDHEN and CDR2 as SYDVKM. The CDR3 is CASSFGTVNQPQHF. The CDR3 DNA sequence: TGTGCCAGCAGTTTCGGGACAGTGAATCAGCCCCAGCATTTT.

This clonotype was recorded only once. This chain uses TRBV3-1 with TRBJ2-1, with TRBD2 identical over 8 bases. From germline, CDR1 is LGHDT and CDR2 YNNKEL (reference sequence). Unmatched junction bases numbered 10, after V lost 4 bases and J lost 8 bases. The CDR3 spans 15 residues. The CDR3 DNA reads as TGTGCCAGCAGCCGCCAGAAGGCGGGAGGTTATGAGCAGTTCTTC. It specifies CASSRQKAGGYEQFF.

The chain combines TRBV28 with TRBJ2-3, with TRBD1 matching 7 bases. There are 17 residues in the CDR3. V lost 2 bases, J lost 2 bases, and 10 bases stayed unmatched. Germline V gives CDR1 MDHEN, CDR2 SYDVKM. DNA of the CDR3: TGTGCCAGCAGTTTAGAGGGGGCGTGGAGGACCACAGATACGCAGTATTTT. It codes for CASSLEGAWRTTDTQYF. Looking up the rest from reference TRBV28 and TRBJ2-3 gives the full variable domain: DVKVTQSSRYLVKRTGEKVFLECVQDMDHENMFWYRQDPGLGLRLIYFSYDVKMKEKGDIPEGYSVSREKKERFSLILESASTNQTSMYLCASSLEGAWRTTDTQYFGPGTRLTVL.

Ten or more counts support this clonotype. The junction differs from germline at one of its ends, possibly a read error. In DNA form, the CDR3 reads TGTGCCAGCAGCTTAGTCGGCTCGTCCTACGAGCAGTACTTC. Protein: CASSLVGSSYEQYF. The chain couples TRBV12-3 or TRBV12-4 to TRBJ2-7; D uncertain. The CDR3 loop spans 14 amino acids.

In this sample, this clonotype turned up a few times. The rearrangement uses TRBV11-2 and TRBJ2-5; TRBD2 matches 10 bases. V lost 2 bases, J lost 4 bases, and 7 bases stayed unmatched. CDR3 length equals 16 residues. The germline gives CDR1 SGHAT, CDR2 FQNNGV. CDR3 sequence: CASSLLSGRASETQYF. CDR3 nucleotide sequence: TGTGCCAGCAGCTTATTAAGCGGGAGGGCCTCAGAGACCCAGTACTTC.

The J gene is TRBJ2-1, the V gene TRBV2; weak D call: TRBD2 (6 bases). CDR1 is SNHLY and CDR2 is FYNNEI in the germline V gene. The CDR3 loop spans 14 amino acids. Deletions cut 6 bases from V and 5 bases from J, with 14 bases between. Here the CDR3 reads CASSGLNYDNEQFF. Here the CDR3 DNA reads TGTGCCAGCAGCGGACTAAACTACGACAATGAGCAGTTCTTC.

In this sample, this clonotype turned up a few times. V gene TRBV7-6 combines with J gene TRBJ1-5; D not certain. The CDR3 loop spans 12 amino acids. V gave up 5 bases and J gave up 6 bases, with 8 bases separating them. CDR1 is SGHVS and CDR2 is FNYEAQ in the germline V gene. This chain's CDR3 is CASSRDGQPQHF. Written as DNA, the CDR3 is TGTGCCAGCAGCCGAGACGGTCAGCCCCAGCATTTT.

The V gene is TRBV19, the J gene TRBJ1-5, with D possibly matching TRBD1 (6 bases). CDR1 and CDR2 (germline): LNHDA, SQIVND (reference sequence). This CDR3 has 13 residues. Trimming took 8 bases from V and 6 from J, leaving 14 bases between them. DNA of the CDR3: TGTGCCAGTCGGTTCCCAGGGGTTCAGCCCCAGCATTTT. This codes for CASRFPGVQPQHF.

This clonotype was observed a few times. The chain carries TRBV27 and TRBJ2-3; D unresolved. This CDR3 comprises 14 residues. Germline V gives CDR1 MNHEY, CDR2 SMNVEV (reference sequence). V was pared by 10 bases and J by 0 bases, with 14 bases between. CDR3 bases: TGTGCCACCAAACCCAGGCCAAGCACAGATACGCAGTATTTT. It yields the protein CATKPRPSTDTQYF.

V and J are TRBV25-1 and TRBJ2-7, with 7 bases aligning to TRBD2. V shed 4 bases and J 1 base; nucleotides not matched to a gene: 28. CDR3 length: 22 amino acids. CDR1 and CDR2 from the germline V gene are MGHDK and SYGVNS. The CDR3 region has the DNA TGTGCCAGCAGTGTTGTTTCACATGGGAGTCGGGGGGTCGGATTCAAATCCTACGAGCAGTACGTC. Protein product: CASSVVSHGSRGVGFKSYEQYV.

The J gene is TRBJ2-2, the V gene TRBV6-2 or TRBV6-3, with a tentative D call TRBD1 (6 bases). There are 13 residues in the CDR3. From germline, CDR1 is MNHEY and CDR2 SVGEGT. The V end was cut by 6 bases, the J end by 5 bases, with 10 bases between. CDR3 in amino acids: CASRTGWTGELFF. The CDR3 region has the DNA TGTGCCAGCAGAACAGGGTGGACCGGGGAGCTGTTTTTT.

The chain links TRBV24-1 to TRBJ2-3; 8 nucleotides agree with TRBD1. V shed 2 bases, J shed 4 bases, and the junction held 4 bases outside the gene matches. Looked up from germline, CDR1 is KGHDR and CDR2 is SFDVKD. The CDR3 covers 15 residues. CDR3 sequence reads: CATSDWTGFPDTQYF. CDR3 in DNA: TGTGCCACCAGTGATTGGACAGGGTTCCCAGATACGCAGTATTTT.

J is TRBJ2-1 and V is TRBV6-2 or TRBV6-3, with 12 bases lining up with TRBD2. V dropped 8 bases and J dropped 5; count of bases not matched to a gene: 4. Germline V lookup: CDR1 MNHEY, CDR2 SVGEGT. This CDR3 has 14 residues. The CDR3 sequence is CASLAGGGNNEQFF. For the CDR3, the DNA is TGTGCCAGCCTAGCGGGAGGGGGTAACAATGAGCAGTTCTTC.

The chain carries TRBV20-1 and TRBJ2-7; 7 nucleotides line up with TRBD1. The trim removed 0 bases at V and 2 bases at J, leaving 7 bases unmatched. The CDR3 is 15 residues long. CDR1 is DFQATT, CDR2 SNEGSKA, per germline (reference sequence). CDR3: CSAREGGGRAYEQYF. CDR3 DNA sequence: TGCAGTGCTAGAGAAGGGGGCGGCCGAGCCTACGAGCAGTACTTC.

This clonotype occurred many times. The chain recombines TRBV7-2 with TRBJ2-7; D gene uncertain. The CDR3 length is 15 residues. Trimming pared 5 bases from V and 0 bases from J, leaving 14 bases between. CDR1 is SGHTA, CDR2 FQGNSA, per germline. CDR3 region: CASSIDPRSSYEQYV. CDR3 DNA: TGTGCCAGCAGCATAGACCCCCGGAGCTCCTACGAGCAGTACGTC.

This chain joins TRBV29-1 and TRBJ1-2, with TRBD1 as a possible D gene (6 bases). V was pared by 5 bases and J by 5 bases, with 18 bases between. Germline-derived CDR1 and CDR2 are SQVTM and ANQGSEA. This CDR3 is 14 amino acids long. The DNA of the CDR3 is TGCAGCGTTCGAGACATGACAGGCCCATATGGCTACACCTTC. Residues: CSVRDMTGPYGYTF.

The chain carries TRBV5-1 and TRBJ1-6; D is perhaps TRBD1 (5 bases). This CDR3 is built from 14 residues. V lost 4 bases to trimming and J lost 9 bases, with 14 bases between them. CDR1 SGHRS and CDR2 YFSETQ come from the germline V gene. The CDR3 DNA reads as TGCGCCAGCAGCCCCAGGACATCGGGTTCACCCCTCCACTTT. It encodes CASSPRTSGSPLHF.

In this sample, this clonotype turned up many times. CDR3 residues: CASSLTLGQGDQNIQYF. CDR3 in DNA: TGTGCCAGCAGCTTAACACTGGGACAGGGGGACCAAAACATTCAGTACTTC. This chain links TRBV7-9 with TRBJ2-4; TRBD1 matches at 11 bases. Germline V gene data show CDR1 as SEHNR and CDR2 as FQNEAQ (reference sequence). Germline trimming cut 2 bases from V and 5 bases from J; bases unmatched to any gene: 8. The CDR3 covers 17 residues.

This chain joins TRBV7-8 and TRBJ2-5; D not certain. V was clipped by 1 base and J by 6 bases, with 6 bases between them. In germline, CDR1 is SGHVS, CDR2 FQNEAQ. The CDR3 consists of 12 residues. The CDR3 here is CASSLVAQTQYF. In DNA form, the CDR3 reads TGTGCCAGCAGCTTAGTAGCCCAGACCCAGTACTTC.

This clonotype was seen only a few times. The chain combines TRBV7-2 with TRBJ1-6, with no clear D. Germline V lookup: CDR1 SGHTA, CDR2 FQGNSA. V was shortened by 4 bases and J by 6 bases, with 10 bases between the two germline ends. CDR3 length: 14 amino acids. CDR3 amino acids: CASSSRLSNSPLHF. Here the CDR3 DNA reads TGTGCCAGCAGCTCCCGGCTCAGTAATTCACCCCTCCACTTT.

The table lists this clonotype with a few counts. The chain carries TRBV12-3 or TRBV12-4 and TRBJ1-5; maybe TRBD1 (6 bases). The CDR3 totals 15 residues. Trimming shortened V by 1 base and J by 6 bases, and 13 bases separated the two germline ends. This CDR3 is CASSLGGGPVQPQHF. As DNA, the CDR3 is TGTGCCAGCAGTTTAGGAGGGGGTCCGGTTCAGCCCCAGCATTTT.

V usage is TRBV30 and J usage is TRBJ2-1; the D call may be TRBD1 or TRBD2 (5 bases each). The CDR3 consists of 13 residues. From germline, CDR1 is GTSNPN and CDR2 SVGIG (reference sequence). V lost 3 bases to trimming and J lost 6 bases, with 12 bases between them. The CDR3 protein is CAWSRGASNEQFF. In DNA, the CDR3 is TGTGCCTGGAGCCGGGGCGCAAGCAATGAGCAGTTCTTC.

The V gene is TRBV5-1, the J gene TRBJ2-5; D gene uncertain. CDR3 length: 15 residues. V gave up 0 bases and J gave up 5 bases, with 14 bases separating them. The germline gives CDR1 SGHRS, CDR2 YFSETQ. As DNA, the CDR3 is TGCGCCAGCAGCTTGGAACTGGACCTCACGGAGACCCAGTACTTC. This translates into CASSLELDLTETQYF.

This clonotype was seen a handful of times. V is TRBV30 and J is TRBJ2-7, with D possibly being TRBD2 (6 bases). This CDR3 has 16 residues. The germline gives CDR1 GTSNPN, CDR2 SVGIG (reference sequence). Trimming removed 0 bases at V and 5 bases at J, with 20 bases between. The CDR3 sequence: CAWSVWVGGRSHEQYF. DNA for the CDR3: TGTGCCTGGAGTGTATGGGTTGGGGGGAGATCCCACGAGCAGTACTTC. Drawing the rest from reference TRBV30 and TRBJ2-7, the complete variable domain is SQTIHQWPATLVQPVGSPLSLECTVEGTSNPNLYWYRQAAGRGLQLLFYSVGIGQISSEVPQNLSASRPQDRQFILSSKKLLLSDSGFYLCAWSVWVGGRSHEQYFGPGTRLTVT.

This clonotype was recorded at least ten times. The chain couples TRBV13 to TRBJ1-2; the D gene is possibly TRBD1 (5 bases). Germline CDR1 PRHDT, CDR2 FYEKMQ (reference sequence). The CDR3 covers 14 residues. V lost 5 bases to trimming and J lost 3 bases, with 13 bases between them. The CDR3 bases are TGTGCCAGCAGCGGGACTCACCTCGACTATGGCTACACCTTC. Amino acid sequence: CASSGTHLDYGYTF. Full variable domain (missing parts from reference TRBV13 and TRBJ1-2): AAGVIQSPRHLIKEKRETATLKCYPIPRHDTVYWYQQGPGQDPQFLISFYEKMQSDKGSIPDRFSAQQFSDYHSELNMSSLELGDSALYFCASSGTHLDYGYTFGSGTRLTVV.

This clonotype was observed at least ten times. V gene TRBV7-2 combines with J gene TRBJ2-5; D is unresolved. V lost 3 bases to trimming and J lost 2 bases, with 4 bases between them. The CDR3 consists of 12 residues. The germline V gene encodes CDR1 SGHTA and CDR2 FQGNSA. The CDR3 region is CASSFQQETQYF. Here the CDR3 DNA reads TGTGCCAGCAGCTTTCAACAAGAGACCCAGTACTTC.